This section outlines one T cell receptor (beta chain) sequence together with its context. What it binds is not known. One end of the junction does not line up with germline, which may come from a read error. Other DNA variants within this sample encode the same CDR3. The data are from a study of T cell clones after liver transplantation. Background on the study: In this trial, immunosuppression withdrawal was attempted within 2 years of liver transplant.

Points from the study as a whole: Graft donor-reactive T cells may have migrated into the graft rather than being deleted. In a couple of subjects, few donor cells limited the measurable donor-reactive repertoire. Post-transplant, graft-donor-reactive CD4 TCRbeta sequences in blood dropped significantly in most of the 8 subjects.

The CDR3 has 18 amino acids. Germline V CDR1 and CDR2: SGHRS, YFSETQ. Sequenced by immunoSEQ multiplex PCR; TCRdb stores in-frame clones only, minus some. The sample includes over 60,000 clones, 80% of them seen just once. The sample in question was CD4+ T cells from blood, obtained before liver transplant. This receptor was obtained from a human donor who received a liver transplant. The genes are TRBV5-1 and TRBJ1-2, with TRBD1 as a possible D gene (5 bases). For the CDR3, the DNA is TGCGCCAGCAGCCCTCCTCCAGGACATGGACTCTATGAGAATGGTTACACCTTC. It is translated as CASSPPPGHGLYENGYTF.